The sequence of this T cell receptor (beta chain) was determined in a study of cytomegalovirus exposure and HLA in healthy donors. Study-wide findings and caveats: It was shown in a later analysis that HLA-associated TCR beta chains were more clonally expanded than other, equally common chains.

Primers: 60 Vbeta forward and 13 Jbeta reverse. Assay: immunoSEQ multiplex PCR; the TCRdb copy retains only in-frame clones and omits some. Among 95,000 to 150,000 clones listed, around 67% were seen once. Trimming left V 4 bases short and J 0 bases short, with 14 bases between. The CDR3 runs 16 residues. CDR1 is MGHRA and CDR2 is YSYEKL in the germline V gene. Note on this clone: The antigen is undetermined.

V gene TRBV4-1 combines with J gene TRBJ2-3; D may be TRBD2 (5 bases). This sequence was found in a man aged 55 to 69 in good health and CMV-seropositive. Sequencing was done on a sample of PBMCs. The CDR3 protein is CASSLGGAESTDTQYF. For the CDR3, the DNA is TGCGCCAGCAGCCTAGGCGGAGCGGAAAGCACAGATACGCAGTATTTT.